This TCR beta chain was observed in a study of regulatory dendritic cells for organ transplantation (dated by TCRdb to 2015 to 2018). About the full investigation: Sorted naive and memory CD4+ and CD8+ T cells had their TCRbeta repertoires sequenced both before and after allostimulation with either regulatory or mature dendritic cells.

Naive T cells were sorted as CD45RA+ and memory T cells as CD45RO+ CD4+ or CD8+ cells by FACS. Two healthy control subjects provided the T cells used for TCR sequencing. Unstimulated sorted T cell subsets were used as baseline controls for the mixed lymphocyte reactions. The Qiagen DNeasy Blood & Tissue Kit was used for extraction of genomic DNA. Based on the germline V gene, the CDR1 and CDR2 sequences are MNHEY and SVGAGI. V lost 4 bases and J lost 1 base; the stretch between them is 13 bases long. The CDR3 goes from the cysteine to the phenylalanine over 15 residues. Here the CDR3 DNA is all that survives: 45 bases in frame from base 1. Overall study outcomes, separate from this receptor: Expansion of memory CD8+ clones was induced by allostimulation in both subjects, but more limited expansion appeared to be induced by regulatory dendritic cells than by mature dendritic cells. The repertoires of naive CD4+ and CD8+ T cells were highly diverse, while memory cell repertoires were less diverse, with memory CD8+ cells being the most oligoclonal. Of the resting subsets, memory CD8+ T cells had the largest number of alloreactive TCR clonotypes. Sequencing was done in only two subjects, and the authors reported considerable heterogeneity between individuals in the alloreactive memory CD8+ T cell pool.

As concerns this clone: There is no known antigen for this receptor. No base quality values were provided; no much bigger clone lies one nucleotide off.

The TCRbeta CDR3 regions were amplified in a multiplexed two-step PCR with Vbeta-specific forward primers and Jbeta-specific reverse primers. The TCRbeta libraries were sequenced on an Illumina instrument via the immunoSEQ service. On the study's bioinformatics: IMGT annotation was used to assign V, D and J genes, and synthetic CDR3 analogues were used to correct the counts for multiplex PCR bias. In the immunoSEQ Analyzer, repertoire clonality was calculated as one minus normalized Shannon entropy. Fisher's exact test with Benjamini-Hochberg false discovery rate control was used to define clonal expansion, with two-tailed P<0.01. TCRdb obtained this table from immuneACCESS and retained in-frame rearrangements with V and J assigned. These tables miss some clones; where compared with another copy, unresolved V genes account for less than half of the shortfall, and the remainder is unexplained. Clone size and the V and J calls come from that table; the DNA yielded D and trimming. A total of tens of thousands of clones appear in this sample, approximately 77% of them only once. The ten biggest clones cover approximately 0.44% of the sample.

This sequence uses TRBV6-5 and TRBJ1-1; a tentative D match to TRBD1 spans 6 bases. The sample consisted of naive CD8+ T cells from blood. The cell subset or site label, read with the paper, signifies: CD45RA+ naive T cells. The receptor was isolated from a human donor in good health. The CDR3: CASSSSGHSNTEAFF. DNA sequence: TGTGCCAGCAGTTCGTCGGGACACTCGAACACTGAAGCTTTCTTT.